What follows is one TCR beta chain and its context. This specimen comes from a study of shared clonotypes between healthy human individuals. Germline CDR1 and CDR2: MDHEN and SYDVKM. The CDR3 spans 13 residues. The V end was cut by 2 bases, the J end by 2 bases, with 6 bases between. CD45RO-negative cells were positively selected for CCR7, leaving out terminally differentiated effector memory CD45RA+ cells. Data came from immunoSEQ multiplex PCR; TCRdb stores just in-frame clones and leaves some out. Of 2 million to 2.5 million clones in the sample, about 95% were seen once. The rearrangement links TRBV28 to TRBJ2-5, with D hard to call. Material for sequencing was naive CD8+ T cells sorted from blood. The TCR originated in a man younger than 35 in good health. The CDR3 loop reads CASSLIGQETQYF. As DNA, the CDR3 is TGTGCCAGCAGTTTAATAGGACAAGAGACCCAGTACTTC.